This TCR beta chain appears in the sequencing data of a study of blood T cell repertoires in COVID-19. Turning to the study itself: The United States, Italy and Spain provided the acute and convalescent COVID-19 samples. T cells, B-cell-depleted T cells, or PBMCs provided the cDNA or gDNA that served as material.

In the original analysis: Scientists estimated how many nucleated cells there were by amplifying reference gene primers. The table came from immunoSEQ multiplex PCR; TCRdb's copy has only in-frame clones and leaves some out. V and J calls and clone size are as listed in that table; D and trimming were resolved from the DNA. The data contain 200,000 to 300,000 clones, around 89% of them seen just once; the ten biggest clones take up about 5.9%. Enrolment of Seattle patients took place during active infection, and they were followed longitudinally. V trimming: 5 bases; J trimming: 5 bases; junction bases outside the gene matches: 14. The length of the CDR3 is 19 residues. CDR1 is SGHTA and CDR2 is FQGNSA in the germline V gene.

Sample: peripheral blood. The chain is built from TRBV7-2 and TRBJ2-5, with 16 positions matching TRBD2. The TCR sequence derives from a woman between 25 and 40 years old with COVID-19, enrolled during active disease. The CDR3 coding sequence is TGTGCCAGCAGCACGCCGGGACTAGCGGGGGGGCGCCGGCGGGAGACCCAGTACTTC. As protein: CASSTPGLAGGRRRETQYF. Using reference TRBV7-2 and TRBJ2-5 for the parts outside the CDR3, the full variable domain is GAGVSQSPSNKVTEKGKDVELRCDPISGHTALYWYRQSLGQGLEFLIYFQGNSAPDKSGLPSDRFSAERTGGSVSTLTIQRTQQEDSAVYLCASSTPGLAGGRRRETQYFGPGTRLLVL.